This TCR beta chain was retrieved from a study of shared clonotypes between healthy human individuals. Study overall: A couple of female and three male donors aged 18 to 49 were enrolled.

Libraries were prepared by immunoSEQ multiplex PCR; TCRdb keeps only in-frame clonotypes and omits some of them. The sample has around 2.1 million clones; approximately 94% are singletons. Sequencing used naive CD4+ T cells sorted from blood. Indicated subset: CD45RA+ positively selected. The TCR was taken from a man between 18 and 29 years old in good health.

CDR3 loop: CASSVNIGTEAFF. The CDR3 DNA follows: TGTGCCAGCAGCGTTAATATAGGGACTGAAGCTTTCTTT. The V and J genes are TRBV9 and TRBJ1-1; D uncertain. There are 13 residues in the CDR3. CDR1 and CDR2 from the germline V gene are SGDLS and YYNGEE. The ends were cut back, 2 bases at V and 5 bases at J, with 10 bases in the middle.